The clone carrying this T cell receptor beta chain came up many times. The data belong to a study of T cells in Graves' hyperthyroidism and ophthalmopathy. RNA transcripts provided the source from which TCR beta CDR3 regions were amplified. The HTBI primer set served for first-round RT-PCR of the TCR CDR3. TCRdb redid the calling of the multiplex PCR reads with MiXCR, one entry per CDR3 protein. The sample comprises around 600,000 distinct CDR3 sequences, approximately 14% of which are singletons, and about 12% rests with the top ten. Trimming at V came to 2 bases and at J to 7 bases, leaving 7 bases not matched to a gene. CDR3 length: 16 amino acids. Germline V gene data show CDR1 as MDHEN and CDR2 as SYDVKM.

The chain couples TRBV28 to TRBJ2-7; 14 positions agree with TRBD2. The clonotype comes from a woman aged 45 to 65 with Graves' ophthalmopathy. The sample was blood. The CDR3 loop reads CASSLPRTSGRREQYF. CDR3 in DNA: TGTGCCAGCAGTTTACCACGGACTAGCGGGAGGAGAGAGCAGTACTTC.